This T cell receptor (beta chain) is from a study of regulatory T cells in long-lasting Graves disease. This clonotype showed up many times. Its antigen is undetermined. CDR1 MNHEY and CDR2 SVGAGI come from the germline V gene. V dropped 0 bases and J dropped 2 bases, with 5 bases sitting between them. This CDR3 region has 14 residues. TCR beta libraries were built with iRepertoire HTBI primers and Arm-PCR of CDR3 regions. Original processing notes: Sequenced samples collectively carried 60 to 75 TRBV and some 15 TRBJ segments. TCRdb reprocessed the multiplex PCR reads with MiXCR, giving one entry per CDR3 protein. TCRdb, not the original authors, processed these V and J calls. The sample includes approximately 350,000 distinct CDR3 sequences, 15% to 20% seen only once; the top ten take over 20%. Time point given: newly diagnosed GD, antithyroid drugs for less than 3 months. Preparation of the TCR library used RNA extracted from PBMCs.

Overall study results and limits: Possibly, too few samples lowered accuracy.

This same sample was also taken into another study, of T cells in Graves' hyperthyroidism and ophthalmopathy. That work contributes: In the first-round RT-PCR of the TCR CDR3, the HTBI primer set was used.

This chain uses TRBV6-5 with TRBJ2-1; no reliable D call. The specimen was peripheral blood mononuclear cells (PBMCs), collected at new diagnosis, from a patient treated with antithyroid drugs. The source of this sequence is a woman aged 18 to 35 with Graves disease. DNA of the CDR3: TGTGCCAGCAGTTACTCCTCCCCCTACAATGAGCAGTTCTTC. Translating it yields CASSYSSPYNEQFF.